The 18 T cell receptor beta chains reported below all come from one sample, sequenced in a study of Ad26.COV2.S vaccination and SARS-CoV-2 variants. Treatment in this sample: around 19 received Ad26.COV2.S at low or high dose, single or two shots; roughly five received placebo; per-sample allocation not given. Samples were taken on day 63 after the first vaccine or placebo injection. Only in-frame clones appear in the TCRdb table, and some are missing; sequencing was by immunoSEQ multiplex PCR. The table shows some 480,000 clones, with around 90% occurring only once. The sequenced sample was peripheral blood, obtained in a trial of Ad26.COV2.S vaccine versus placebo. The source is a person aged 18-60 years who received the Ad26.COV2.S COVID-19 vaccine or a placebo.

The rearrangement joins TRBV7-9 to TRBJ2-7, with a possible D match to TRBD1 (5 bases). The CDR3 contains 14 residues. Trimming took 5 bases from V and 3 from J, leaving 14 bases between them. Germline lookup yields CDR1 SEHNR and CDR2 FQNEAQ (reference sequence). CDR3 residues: CASSTTDRVYEQYF. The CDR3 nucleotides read TGTGCCAGCAGCACCACCGACAGAGTCTACGAGCAGTACTTC.

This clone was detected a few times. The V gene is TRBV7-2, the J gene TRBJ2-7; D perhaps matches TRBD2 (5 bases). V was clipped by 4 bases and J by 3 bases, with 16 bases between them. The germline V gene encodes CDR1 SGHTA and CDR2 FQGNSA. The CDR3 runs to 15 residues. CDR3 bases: TGTGCCAGCAGCTCCGGAGGCGCCGGAGTCTACGAGCAGTACTTC. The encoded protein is CASSSGGAGVYEQYF.

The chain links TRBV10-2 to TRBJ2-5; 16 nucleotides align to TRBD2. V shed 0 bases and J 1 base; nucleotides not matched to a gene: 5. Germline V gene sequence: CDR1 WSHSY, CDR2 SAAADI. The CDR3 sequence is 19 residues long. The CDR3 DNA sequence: TGCGCCAGCAGTGAGTCGACGGGACTAGCGGGGGGGACCCAAGAGACCCAGTACTTC. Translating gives CASSESTGLAGGTQETQYF.

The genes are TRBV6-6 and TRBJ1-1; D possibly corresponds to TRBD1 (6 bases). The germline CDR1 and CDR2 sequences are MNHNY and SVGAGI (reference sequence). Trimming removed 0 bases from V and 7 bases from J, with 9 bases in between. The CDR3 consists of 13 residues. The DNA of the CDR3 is TGTGCCAGCAGTTACTCCCTCAGGGGTGAAGCTTTCTTT. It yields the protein CASSYSLRGEAFF.

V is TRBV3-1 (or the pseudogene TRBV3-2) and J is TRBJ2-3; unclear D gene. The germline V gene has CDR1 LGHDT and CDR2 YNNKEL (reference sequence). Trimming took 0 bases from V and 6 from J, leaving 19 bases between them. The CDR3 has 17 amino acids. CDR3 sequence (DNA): TGTGCCAGCAGCCAAGATTGGAGTGCGACGGTTTCGGATACGCAGTATTTT. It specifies CASSQDWSATVSDTQYF.

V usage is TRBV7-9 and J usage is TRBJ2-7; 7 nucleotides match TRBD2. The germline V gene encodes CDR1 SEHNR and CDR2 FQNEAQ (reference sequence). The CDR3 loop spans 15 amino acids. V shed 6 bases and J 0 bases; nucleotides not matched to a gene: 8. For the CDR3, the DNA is TGTGCCAGCAGAGGGGATAGCGGGTACTCCTACGAGCAGTACTTC. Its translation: CASRGDSGYSYEQYF.

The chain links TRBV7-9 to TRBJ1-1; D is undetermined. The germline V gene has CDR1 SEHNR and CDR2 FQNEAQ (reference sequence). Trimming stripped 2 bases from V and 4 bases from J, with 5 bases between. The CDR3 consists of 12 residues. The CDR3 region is CASSLRSTEAFF. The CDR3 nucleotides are TGTGCCAGCAGCTTACGCAGCACTGAAGCTTTCTTT.

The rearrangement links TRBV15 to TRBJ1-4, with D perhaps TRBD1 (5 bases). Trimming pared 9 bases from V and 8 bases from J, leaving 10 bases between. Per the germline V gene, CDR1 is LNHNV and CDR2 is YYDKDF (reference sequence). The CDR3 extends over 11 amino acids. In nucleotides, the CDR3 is TGTGCCACGGGGGGAGGAGAAAAACTGTTTTTT. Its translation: CATGGGEKLFF.

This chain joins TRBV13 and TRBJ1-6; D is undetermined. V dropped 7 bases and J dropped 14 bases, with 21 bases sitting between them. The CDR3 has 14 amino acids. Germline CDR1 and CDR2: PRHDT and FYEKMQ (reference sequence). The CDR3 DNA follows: TGTGCCAGCACCCGAGCCAGCGCAGGTTGGACCCTCCACTTT. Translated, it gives CASTRASAGWTLHF.

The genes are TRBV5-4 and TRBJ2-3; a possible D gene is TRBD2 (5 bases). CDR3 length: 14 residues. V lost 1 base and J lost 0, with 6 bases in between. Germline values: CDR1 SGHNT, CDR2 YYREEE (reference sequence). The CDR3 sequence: CASSLQRSTDTQYF. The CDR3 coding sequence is TGTGCCAGCAGCTTGCAGCGGAGCACAGATACGCAGTATTTT.

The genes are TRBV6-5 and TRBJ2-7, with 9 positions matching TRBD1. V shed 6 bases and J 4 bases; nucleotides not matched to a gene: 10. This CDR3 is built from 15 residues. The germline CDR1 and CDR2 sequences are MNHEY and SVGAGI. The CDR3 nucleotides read TGTGCCAGCAGGGGGGGGACAGGGAATAATTACGAGCAGTACTTC. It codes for CASRGGTGNNYEQYF.

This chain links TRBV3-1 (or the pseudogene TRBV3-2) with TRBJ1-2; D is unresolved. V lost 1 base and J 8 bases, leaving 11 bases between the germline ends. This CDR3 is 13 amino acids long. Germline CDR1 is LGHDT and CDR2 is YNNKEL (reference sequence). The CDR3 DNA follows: TGTGCCAGCAGCCAAGTAGGGCCCGCCGGCTACACCTTC. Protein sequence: CASSQVGPAGYTF.

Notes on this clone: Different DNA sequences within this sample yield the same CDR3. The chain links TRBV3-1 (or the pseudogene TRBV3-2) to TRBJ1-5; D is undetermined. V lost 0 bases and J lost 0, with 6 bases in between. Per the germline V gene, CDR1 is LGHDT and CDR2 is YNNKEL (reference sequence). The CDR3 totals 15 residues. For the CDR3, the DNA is TGTGCCAGCAGCCAAGATGGGGTTAGCAATCAGCCCCAGCATTTT. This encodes CASSQDGVSNQPQHF.

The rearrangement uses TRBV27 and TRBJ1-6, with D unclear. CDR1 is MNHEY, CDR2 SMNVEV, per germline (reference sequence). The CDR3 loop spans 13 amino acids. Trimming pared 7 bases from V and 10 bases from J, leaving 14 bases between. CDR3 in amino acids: CASTFQAGSPLHF. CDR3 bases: TGTGCCAGCACCTTTCAGGCCGGCTCACCCCTCCACTTT.

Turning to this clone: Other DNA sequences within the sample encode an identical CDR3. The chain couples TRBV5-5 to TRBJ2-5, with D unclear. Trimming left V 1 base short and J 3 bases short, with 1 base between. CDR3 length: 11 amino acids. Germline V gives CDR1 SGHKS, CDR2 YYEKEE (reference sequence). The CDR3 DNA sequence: TGTGCCAGCAGCTTGAAAGAGACCCAGTACTTC. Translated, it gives CASSLKETQYF. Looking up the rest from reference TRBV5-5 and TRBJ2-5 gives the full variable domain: DAGVTQSPTHLIKTRGQQVTLRCSPISGHKSVSWYQQVLGQGPQFIFQYYEKEERGRGNFPDRFSARQFPNYSSELNVNALLLGDSALYLCASSLKETQYFGPGTRLLVL.

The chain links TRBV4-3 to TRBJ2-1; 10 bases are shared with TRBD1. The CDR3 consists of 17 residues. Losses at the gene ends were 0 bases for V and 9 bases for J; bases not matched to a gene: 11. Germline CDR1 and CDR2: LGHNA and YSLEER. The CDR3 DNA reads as TGCGCCAGCAGCCAAGATCTAGGGACAGGGGTATTGGGTGAGCAGTTCTTC. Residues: CASSQDLGTGVLGEQFF.

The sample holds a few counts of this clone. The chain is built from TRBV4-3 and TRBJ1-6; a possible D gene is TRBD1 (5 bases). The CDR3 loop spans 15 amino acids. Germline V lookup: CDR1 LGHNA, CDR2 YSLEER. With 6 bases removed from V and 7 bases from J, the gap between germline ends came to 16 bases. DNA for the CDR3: TGCGCCAGCAGTAGGGGTGAAATATCAAATTCACCCCTCCACTTT. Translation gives CASSRGEISNSPLHF.

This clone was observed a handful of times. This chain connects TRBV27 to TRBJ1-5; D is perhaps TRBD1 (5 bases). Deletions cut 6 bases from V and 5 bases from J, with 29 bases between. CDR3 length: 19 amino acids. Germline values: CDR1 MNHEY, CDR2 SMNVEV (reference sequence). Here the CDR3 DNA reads TGTGCCAGCAGCAAATCGCCGGGACTAAATCGTCCCCCCGATCAGCCCCAGCATTTT. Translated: CASSKSPGLNRPPDQPQHF.